The 27 T cell receptor beta chains given below trace back to one sample, sequenced in a study of blood T cell repertoires in COVID-19. TCRdb keeps only in-frame clones here, not all; method: immunoSEQ multiplex PCR. Of some 140,000 clones listed, about 76% are singletons. The sample comprised peripheral blood. The receptor source for this set is a woman in her 70s with COVID-19, enrolled during active disease.

V is TRBV7-2 and J is TRBJ1-6; 9 bases are shared with TRBD1. The V segment lost 4 bases and the J segment 10 bases; nucleotides outside the gene matches: 5. In germline, CDR1 is SGHTA, CDR2 FQGNSA. The length of the CDR3 is 14 residues. CDR3 coding DNA: TGTGCCAGCAGCTCCGGACAGGGGTTCTCACCCCTCCACTTT. It codes for CASSSGQGFSPLHF.

The chain combines TRBV28 with TRBJ1-1; 7 nucleotides agree with TRBD1. CDR1 MDHEN and CDR2 SYDVKM come from the germline V gene. Trimming cost V 7 bases and J 2 bases; bases outside gene matches: 7. CDR3 size: 14 residues. The CDR3 region is CASTSGQSNTEAFF. The CDR3 DNA is TGTGCCAGCACCTCGGGACAGTCAAACACTGAAGCTTTCTTT.

Here the CDR3 reads CASRTGNTEAFF. CDR3 bases: TGTGCCAGCAGAACAGGGAACACTGAAGCTTTCTTT. The chain has TRBV25-1 and TRBJ1-1; weak D call: TRBD1 (5 bases). Germline V CDR1 and CDR2: MGHDK, SYGVNS. The CDR3 has 12 residues. With 6 bases removed from V and 1 base from J, the gap between germline ends came to 6 bases.

In its sample, this clone was seen once. The chain uses TRBV20-1 and TRBJ1-1; D remains ambiguous. With 3 bases removed from V and 8 bases from J, the gap between germline ends came to 10 bases. Germline loops: CDR1 DFQATT, CDR2 SNEGSKA (reference sequence). The CDR3 extends over 11 amino acids. CDR3 sequence: CSASPEVEAFF. As DNA, the CDR3 is TGCAGTGCTAGTCCGGAGGTGGAAGCTTTCTTT.

V usage is TRBV3-1 (or the pseudogene TRBV3-2) and J usage is TRBJ1-6, with TRBD1 matching over 7 bases. After removal of 0 bases from V and 14 bases from J, the junction contained 7 bases not matched to a gene. The CDR3 sequence is 14 residues long. Germline V gene data show CDR1 as LGHDT and CDR2 as YNNKEL (reference sequence). The DNA for the CDR3 is TGTGCCAGCAGCCAAGAGACAGGGAGGTCTGCCCTCCACTTT. It is translated as CASSQETGRSALHF.

This rearrangement joins TRBV5-1 to TRBJ1-2; D is undetermined. Germline CDR1 is SGHRS and CDR2 is YFSETQ. V was trimmed by 0 bases and J by 3 bases, leaving 15 bases between them. The CDR3 totals 16 residues. The CDR3, as DNA: TGCGCCAGCAGCTTGGCCCCAGGAACGCGACACTATGGCTACACCTTC. Translation gives CASSLAPGTRHYGYTF.

In this sample, this clone turned up a few times. The V gene is TRBV18, the J gene TRBJ1-1; no reliable D call. Germline CDR1 is KGHSH and CDR2 is LQKENI. V was pared by 2 bases and J by 1 base, with 5 bases between. CDR3 size: 13 residues. The CDR3 sequence is CASSPISNTEAFF. The CDR3 DNA sequence: TGTGCCAGCTCACCAATATCGAACACTGAAGCTTTCTTT.

The rearrangement joins TRBV7-3 to TRBJ2-3, with 10 bases matching TRBD2. Trimming cost V 6 bases and J 4 bases; bases outside gene matches: 10. Germline lookup yields CDR1 SGHTA and CDR2 FQGTGA. The length of the CDR3 is 16 residues. CDR3 DNA: TGTGCCAGCAGTCGGGGAACTAGCGGGGAGTCAGATACGCAGTATTTT. Translating it yields CASSRGTSGESDTQYF. The full variable domain, rest sourced from reference TRBV7-3 and TRBJ2-3, is GAGVSQTPSNKVTEKGKYVELRCDPISGHTALYWYRQSLGQGPEFLIYFQGTGAADDSGLPNDRFFAVRPEGSVSTLKIQRTERGDSAVYLCASSRGTSGESDTQYFGPGTRLTVL.

The rearrangement uses TRBV7-9 and TRBJ2-5; 15 bases agree with TRBD2. Germline loops: CDR1 SEHNR, CDR2 FQNEAQ (reference sequence). Trimming took 4 bases from V and 4 from J; bases not matched to a gene: 1. The CDR3 has 15 residues. This CDR3 is CASSSGLAGGETQYF. The CDR3 nucleotides read TGTGCCAGCAGCTCGGGACTAGCGGGGGGAGAGACCCAGTACTTC.

This clone was picked up one time. V gene TRBV4-2 combines with J gene TRBJ2-3; 12 bases map to TRBD2. This CDR3 has 18 amino acids. The germline gives CDR1 LGHNA, CDR2 YNFKEQ. Germline trimming cut 4 bases from V and 2 bases from J; bases unmatched to any gene: 10. The CDR3 nucleotides are TGTGCCAGCAGCCTGAGACTAGCGGGGGTGACAAACACAGATACGCAGTATTTT. Translated: CASSLRLAGVTNTDTQYF.

The rearrangement joins TRBV6-6 to TRBJ2-7, with 8 positions matching TRBD2. The CDR3 consists of 13 residues. The V segment lost 6 bases and the J segment 7 bases; nucleotides outside the gene matches: 8. Germline CDR1 is MNHNY and CDR2 is SVGAGI (reference sequence). The CDR3 nucleotides are TGTGCCAGCAGGATAGCGGGGCCCGGGGAGCAGTACTTC. It is translated as CASRIAGPGEQYF.

This clone was seen only once. The CDR3 is CASSPGTGVEAFF. CDR3 nucleotide sequence: TGCGCCAGCAGCCCTGGGACAGGGGTTGAAGCTTTCTTT. The chain has TRBV5-1 and TRBJ1-1, with 10 bases matching TRBD1. CDR3 length: 13 residues. Unmatched junction bases numbered 4, after V lost 4 bases and J lost 7 bases. Germline V gene lookup returns CDR1 SGHRS and CDR2 YFSETQ.

The chain recombines TRBV5-3 with TRBJ1-5, with D unresolved. TRBV5-3 is flagged as an ORF with uncertain function. The CDR3 contains 14 residues. V lost 4 bases and J lost 4, with 12 bases in between. The CDR3 DNA reads TGTGCCAGAAGCGCCGAGCGGCTTAATCAGCCCCAGCATTTT. This gives the protein CARSAERLNQPQHF.

This clone was detected many times. V usage is TRBV7-4 and J usage is TRBJ2-7; 9 nucleotides line up with TRBD1. CDR1 is SGHVT, CDR2 SQSDAQ, per germline. The CDR3 spans 15 residues. The ends lost 4 bases at V and 9 bases at J; junction bases unmatched: 13. CDR3 in DNA: TGTGCCAGCAGCTCCCCGGACAGGGGAAACCTAGGGCAGTACTTC. It translates to CASSSPDRGNLGQYF.

This clone showed up just once. The chain couples TRBV6-1 to TRBJ1-5; 10 positions agree with TRBD1. Germline V gives CDR1 MNHNS, CDR2 SASEGT. Trimming took 0 bases from V and 4 from J; bases not matched to a gene: 3. This CDR3 has 16 residues. The CDR3 reads CASSEASGQGNQPQHF. For the CDR3, the DNA is TGTGCCAGCAGTGAAGCGTCGGGACAGGGGAATCAGCCCCAGCATTTT.

The gene calls are TRBV5-8 and TRBJ2-2, with 7 bases fitting TRBD1. This CDR3 has 16 residues. V was clipped by 1 base and J by 0 bases; unmatched bases: 3. The germline gives CDR1 SGHTS, CDR2 YDEGEE. Written as DNA, the CDR3 is TGTGCCAGCAGCTTGTACCAGGGGGCGAACACCGGGGAGCTGTTTTTT. It yields the protein CASSLYQGANTGELFF.

This clone was recorded many times. This chain connects TRBV3-1 (or the pseudogene TRBV3-2) to TRBJ2-7; possible D gene TRBD1, 8 bases. Trimming pared 4 bases from V and 7 bases from J, leaving 17 bases between. The CDR3 extends over 14 amino acids. Germline lookup yields CDR1 LGHDT and CDR2 YNNKEL (reference sequence). In DNA form, the CDR3 reads TGTGCCAGCAGCCCCCGAGACAGGGGAGGGGAGCAGTACTTC. Translated, it gives CASSPRDRGGEQYF.

The V gene is TRBV6-5, the J gene TRBJ1-6; D not resolved. The germline CDR1 and CDR2 sequences are MNHEY and SVGAGI. The germline V and J ends were trimmed by 4 bases and 15 bases, with 16 bases remaining between them. The CDR3 covers 13 residues. The chain's CDR3 is CASSFPGSAVLHF. The CDR3 coding sequence is TGTGCCAGCAGTTTCCCCGGGAGCGCGGTCCTCCACTTT.

A note on this clone: The final CDR3 position lacks the conserved phenylalanine or tryptophan, pointing to a likely read error. This chain joins TRBV28 and TRBJ1-6; D call uncertain. V lost 4 bases to trimming and J lost 9 bases, with 4 bases between them. This CDR3 is built from 11 residues. Germline V gene sequence: CDR1 MDHEN, CDR2 SYDVKM. The CDR3 reads CASSSVSPLHL. The CDR3 DNA follows: TGTGCCAGCAGTTCGGTTTCACCCCTCCACCTT.

This clone was observed a few times. The chain couples TRBV6-6 to TRBJ2-7; 7 bases agree with TRBD2. The CDR3 length is 14 residues. V shed 2 bases and J 5 bases; nucleotides not matched to a gene: 6. Germline loops: CDR1 MNHNY, CDR2 SVGAGI (reference sequence). CDR3 sequence reads: CASSYQGGSDEQYF. The CDR3, as DNA: TGTGCCAGCAGTTACCAGGGAGGGAGCGACGAGCAGTACTTC.

This clone was counted a single time. The chain couples TRBV5-1 to TRBJ1-1; 9 bases match TRBD1. Germline lookup yields CDR1 SGHRS and CDR2 YFSETQ. The CDR3 covers 15 residues. V lost 4 bases to trimming and J lost 4 bases; unmatched junction nucleotides: 8. The CDR3 is CASSAPGQGGTEAFF. The CDR3, as DNA: TGCGCCAGCAGCGCCCCGGGACAGGGTGGCACTGAAGCTTTCTTT.

The chain joins TRBV5-6 to TRBJ1-2; no reliable D call. Germline V gene sequence: CDR1 SGHDT, CDR2 YYEEEE. Between the trimmed V and J ends, which lost 1 base and 8 bases, there was a span of 21 bases. CDR3 length: 16 amino acids. CDR3 amino acids: CASSLYGGEVPDGYTF. The DNA for the CDR3 is TGTGCCAGCAGCTTGTATGGAGGTGAAGTTCCTGACGGCTACACCTTC.

V gene TRBV7-8 combines with J gene TRBJ1-1; 9 bases align to TRBD1. The length of the CDR3 is 14 residues. The V and J ends lost 1 base and 7 bases, in that order; junction bases with no gene match: 4. Germline CDR1 and CDR2: SGHVS and FQNEAQ. CDR3 coding DNA: TGTGCCAGCAGCTTAGGGACAGGGGTTGGTGAAGCTTTCTTT. Protein: CASSLGTGVGEAFF.

V gene TRBV10-3 combines with J gene TRBJ1-5, with 8 bases that match TRBD1. Germline V CDR1 and CDR2: ENHRY, SYGVKD. The CDR3 has 19 residues. V trimming: 3 bases; J trimming: 1 base; junction bases outside the gene matches: 14. The CDR3, as DNA: TGTGCCATCAGTGACACCCCCCTCCGGACAGGGCCCAGCAATCAGCCCCAGCATTTT. This sequence encodes CAISDTPLRTGPSNQPQHF.

The CDR3: CAISDGGGEYNEQFF. The CDR3 coding sequence is TGTGCCATCAGTGACGGAGGGGGCGAGTACAATGAGCAGTTCTTC. V gene TRBV10-3 combines with J gene TRBJ2-1; D is perhaps TRBD1 (7 bases). CDR1 and CDR2 from the germline V gene are ENHRY and SYGVKD. Trimming pared 3 bases from V and 4 bases from J, leaving 13 bases between. The CDR3 is made up of 15 amino acids.

This chain joins TRBV24-1 and TRBJ2-3; 7 bases line up with TRBD1. CDR3 length: 13 residues. Per the germline V gene, CDR1 is KGHDR and CDR2 is SFDVKD. The V segment lost 10 bases and the J segment 4 bases; nucleotides outside the gene matches: 7. The DNA for the CDR3 is TGTGCCACACAGGGACAGCAGGCAGATACGCAGTATTTT. This codes for CATQGQQADTQYF.

The chain has TRBV5-4 and TRBJ2-2; 7 positions agree with TRBD1. This CDR3 comprises 17 residues. V lost 3 bases to trimming and J lost 1 base; unmatched junction nucleotides: 9. CDR1 SGHNT and CDR2 YYREEE come from the germline V gene (reference sequence). The CDR3, as DNA: TGTGCCAGCAGCTCGACACAGGGGTTGGTGAACACCGGGGAGCTGTTTTTT. Protein: CASSSTQGLVNTGELFF.